Listed below are T cell receptor beta chains from one sample, sequenced in a study of blood T cell repertoires in COVID-19. Sequencing used immunoSEQ multiplex PCR; TCRdb keeps in-frame clones, though not all of them. The sample has about 72,000 clones; 82% are singletons. Material for sequencing was peripheral blood. The source is a human donor in a cohort sampled during active COVID-19. Each CDR3 is given with its conserved first and last residue. A D gene is named only where the DNA matches it firmly. Clone size is given for some rows only: seen once, a few or many times, or a class if the clone is expanded.

d_gene: .; abundance: .; v_gene: TRBV4-2; j_gene: TRBJ2-3; CDR3aa: CASSPTIREADTQYF; CDR3nt: TGTGCCAGCAGCCCAACCATTAGGGAGGCAGATACGCAGTATTTT
d_gene: TRBD1; abundance: .; v_gene: TRBV2; j_gene: TRBJ2-7; CDR3aa: CASSEVQGALAARQYF; CDR3nt: TGTGCCAGCAGTGAAGTCCAGGGGGCGCTGGCCGCCCGACAGTACTTC
d_gene: .; abundance: .; v_gene: TRBV7-2; j_gene: TRBJ1-4; CDR3aa: CASSPQPGSEKLFF; CDR3nt: TGTGCCAGCAGCCCACAGCCTGGGAGTGAAAAACTGTTTTTT
d_gene: .; abundance: .; v_gene: TRBV13; j_gene: TRBJ1-5; CDR3aa: CASSLGLGAGQPQHF; CDR3nt: TGTGCCAGCAGCTTAGGCCTAGGGGCAGGACAGCCCCAGCATTTT
d_gene: .; abundance: .; v_gene: TRBV3-1/TRBV3-2; j_gene: TRBJ1-1; CDR3aa: CASSQEYAAVENTEAFF; CDR3nt: TGTGCCAGCAGCCAAGAATATGCGGCAGTGGAGAACACTGAAGCTTTCTTT
d_gene: .; abundance: .; v_gene: TRBV15; j_gene: TRBJ1-2; CDR3aa: CATSRGGGDFGYTF; CDR3nt: TGTGCCACCAGCAGAGGAGGAGGGGATTTTGGCTACACCTTC
d_gene: TRBD2; abundance: .; v_gene: TRBV9; j_gene: TRBJ2-1; CDR3aa: CASSPRGSGGAGEQFF; CDR3nt: TGTGCCAGCAGCCCCCGAGGGAGCGGGGGGGCGGGAGAGCAGTTCTTC
d_gene: .; abundance: .; v_gene: TRBV15; j_gene: TRBJ1-2; CDR3aa: CATSSLSQGNRGYTF; CDR3nt: TGTGCCACCAGCAGCCTATCGCAGGGGAACCGTGGCTACACCTTC
d_gene: .; abundance: .; v_gene: TRBV2; j_gene: TRBJ1-4; CDR3aa: CASSARVSGEKLFF; CDR3nt: TGTGCCAGCAGTGCACGGGTCTCTGGGGAAAAACTGTTTTTT
d_gene: TRBD2; abundance: .; v_gene: TRBV20-1; j_gene: TRBJ2-7; CDR3aa: CSVGSGVEQYF; CDR3nt: TGCAGTGTTGGTAGCGGGGTCGAGCAGTACTTC
d_gene: .; abundance: .; v_gene: TRBV7-9; j_gene: TRBJ1-4; CDR3aa: CASSIGQADEKLFF; CDR3nt: TGTGCCAGCAGCATAGGCCAGGCAGATGAAAAACTGTTTTTT
d_gene: TRBD2; abundance: few; v_gene: TRBV3-1/TRBV3-2; j_gene: TRBJ2-5; CDR3aa: CASSPPTAGRGQETQYF; CDR3nt: TGTGCCAGCAGCCCTCCTACAGCGGGGAGGGGCCAAGAGACCCAGTACTTC
d_gene: .; abundance: .; v_gene: TRBV4-1; j_gene: TRBJ2-7; CDR3aa: CASSQRPGPYEQYF; CDR3nt: TGCGCCAGCAGCCAACGTCCCGGTCCCTACGAGCAGTACTTC
d_gene: TRBD1; abundance: .; v_gene: TRBV5-1; j_gene: TRBJ1-2; CDR3aa: CASSWGTADGYTF; CDR3nt: TGCGCCAGCAGCTGGGGGACAGCTGATGGCTACACCTTC
d_gene: .; abundance: .; v_gene: TRBV4-3; j_gene: TRBJ1-4; CDR3aa: CASSQQQGGGNEKLFF; CDR3nt: TGCGCCAGCAGCCAACAACAGGGAGGGGGAAATGAAAAACTGTTTTTT
d_gene: TRBD1; abundance: .; v_gene: TRBV6-5; j_gene: TRBJ1-6; CDR3aa: CASRVAGTGSTPLHF; CDR3nt: TGTGCCAGCAGAGTTGCCGGGACAGGGAGTACACCCCTCCACTTT
d_gene: TRBD1; abundance: .; v_gene: TRBV2; j_gene: TRBJ1-2; CDR3aa: CASSPGQGFYGYTF; CDR3nt: TGTGCCAGCAGTCCGGGACAGGGGTTCTATGGCTACACCTTC
d_gene: TRBD1; abundance: .; v_gene: TRBV2; j_gene: TRBJ2-1; CDR3aa: CASSRDRGANNEQFF; CDR3nt: TGTGCCAGCAGTAGAGACAGGGGAGCGAACAATGAGCAGTTCTTC
d_gene: .; abundance: .; v_gene: TRBV20-1; j_gene: TRBJ1-2; CDR3aa: CSASGEYTNYGYTF; CDR3nt: TGCAGTGCTAGTGGGGAGTATACTAACTATGGCTACACCTTC
d_gene: .; abundance: .; v_gene: TRBV5-6; j_gene: TRBJ2-6; CDR3aa: CASSGLGQAGANVLTF; CDR3nt: TGTGCCAGCAGCGGGTTGGGACAAGCTGGGGCCAACGTCCTGACTTTC
d_gene: .; abundance: few; v_gene: TRBV6-2/TRBV6-3; j_gene: TRBJ2-5; CDR3aa: CASSSLPRRGYQETQYF; CDR3nt: TGTGCCAGCAGCTCCCTGCCGAGGAGGGGATACCAAGAGACCCAGTACTTC
d_gene: TRBD2; abundance: once; v_gene: TRBV7-8; j_gene: TRBJ2-1; CDR3aa: CASSLYLRGIYNEQFF; CDR3nt: TGTGCCAGCAGCTTATATTTGCGGGGGATTTACAATGAGCAGTTCTTC
d_gene: TRBD2; abundance: once; v_gene: TRBV11-2; j_gene: TRBJ2-7; CDR3aa: CASSLVLSGGGEQYF; CDR3nt: TGTGCCAGCAGCTTAGTGCTAAGCGGGGGTGGCGAGCAGTACTTC
d_gene: .; abundance: .; v_gene: TRBV3-1/TRBV3-2; j_gene: TRBJ2-2; CDR3aa: CASSTPRGGGELFF; CDR3nt: TGTGCCAGCAGCACCCCCCGAGGTGGCGGGGAGCTGTTTTTT
d_gene: .; abundance: once; v_gene: TRBV18; j_gene: TRBJ1-4; CDR3aa: CASSPQSGVVEKLFF; CDR3nt: TGTGCCAGCTCACCCCAGTCAGGGGTGGTTGAAAAACTGTTTTTT
d_gene: .; abundance: .; v_gene: TRBV7-9; j_gene: TRBJ2-3; CDR3aa: CASSLDTPTQYF; CDR3nt: TGTGCCAGCAGCTTGGACACCCCTACGCAGTATTTT
d_gene: TRBD1; abundance: .; v_gene: TRBV5-6; j_gene: TRBJ2-5; CDR3aa: CASRDGQADQETQYF; CDR3nt: TGTGCCAGCAGAGACGGACAGGCCGATCAAGAGACCCAGTACTTC
d_gene: .; abundance: .; v_gene: TRBV15; j_gene: TRBJ2-3; CDR3aa: CATSTERGLGTDTQYF; CDR3nt: TGTGCCACCAGCACCGAAAGGGGACTGGGCACAGATACGCAGTATTTT
d_gene: .; abundance: .; v_gene: TRBV10-3; j_gene: TRBJ1-1; CDR3aa: CATRQQPNTEAFF; CDR3nt: TGTGCCACCAGACAGCAGCCGAACACTGAAGCTTTCTTT
d_gene: .; abundance: .; v_gene: TRBV9; j_gene: TRBJ1-2; CDR3aa: CASSVGSFEGYTF; CDR3nt: TGTGCCAGCAGCGTAGGAAGCTTTGAGGGCTACACCTTC
d_gene: .; abundance: .; v_gene: TRBV7-2; j_gene: TRBJ2-7; CDR3aa: CASSPGRGGYEQYF; CDR3nt: TGTGCCAGCAGCCCAGGGCGGGGAGGCTACGAGCAGTACTTC
d_gene: TRBD1; abundance: .; v_gene: TRBV7-2; j_gene: TRBJ2-1; CDR3aa: CASSWGDREGQFF; CDR3nt: TGTGCCAGCAGCTGGGGGGACAGGGAAGGGCAGTTCTTC
d_gene: TRBD2; abundance: few; v_gene: TRBV15; j_gene: TRBJ2-7; CDR3aa: CATSRDGTRIDEQYF; CDR3nt: TGTGCCACCAGCAGAGATGGGACTAGGATCGACGAGCAGTACTTC
d_gene: TRBD1; abundance: few; v_gene: TRBV7-2; j_gene: TRBJ2-7; CDR3aa: CASRSGQDFSYEQYF; CDR3nt: TGTGCCAGCAGATCGGGACAGGACTTCTCCTACGAGCAGTACTTC
d_gene: .; abundance: .; v_gene: TRBV18; j_gene: TRBJ1-2; CDR3aa: CASSQEGRDGYTF; CDR3nt: TGTGCCAGCTCACAAGAGGGTCGAGATGGCTACACCTTC
d_gene: TRBD1; abundance: few; v_gene: TRBV20-1; j_gene: TRBJ2-7; CDR3aa: CSARDGTEEYF; CDR3nt: TGCAGTGCTAGAGATGGGACAGAGGAGTACTTC
d_gene: .; abundance: once; v_gene: TRBV23-1; j_gene: TRBJ1-1; CDR3aa: CASSRTLDHSQSEAFF; CDR3nt: TGCGCCAGCAGTCGGACACTCGACCATTCACAGTCTGAAGCTTTCTTT
d_gene: TRBD1; abundance: .; v_gene: TRBV2; j_gene: TRBJ2-1; CDR3aa: CATQVGTGAYNEQFF; CDR3nt: TGTGCCACCCAGGTTGGGACAGGGGCATACAATGAGCAGTTCTTC
d_gene: .; abundance: .; v_gene: TRBV5-1; j_gene: TRBJ2-7; CDR3aa: CASSGQFYEQYF; CDR3nt: TGCGCCAGCAGCGGGCAGTTCTACGAGCAGTACTTC
d_gene: TRBD1; abundance: .; v_gene: TRBV19; j_gene: TRBJ1-5; CDR3aa: CASSIDTWDREHQPQHF; CDR3nt: TGTGCCAGTAGTATAGATACTTGGGACAGGGAACATCAGCCCCAGCATTTT
d_gene: .; abundance: .; v_gene: TRBV7-9; j_gene: TRBJ2-5; CDR3aa: CASGFIGQPRQETQYF; CDR3nt: TGTGCCAGCGGGTTCATAGGACAGCCTAGACAAGAGACCCAGTACTTC
d_gene: .; abundance: .; v_gene: TRBV4-3; j_gene: TRBJ1-1; CDR3aa: CASSQAVRVKNTEAFF; CDR3nt: TGCGCCAGCAGCCAAGCTGTCCGGGTGAAGAACACTGAAGCTTTCTTT
d_gene: .; abundance: .; v_gene: TRBV29-1; j_gene: TRBJ1-1; CDR3aa: CSVEDPGRGAFF; CDR3nt: TGCAGCGTTGAAGATCCTGGGAGGGGAGCTTTCTTT
d_gene: .; abundance: .; v_gene: TRBV19; j_gene: TRBJ1-4; CDR3aa: CASSIRGGFTTNEKLFF; CDR3nt: TGTGCCAGTAGTATCCGCGGAGGATTTACAACTAATGAAAAACTGTTTTTT
d_gene: TRBD1; abundance: .; v_gene: TRBV5-1; j_gene: TRBJ1-6; CDR3aa: CASSVGQGAHNSPLHF; CDR3nt: TGCGCCAGCAGCGTGGGACAGGGGGCACACAATTCACCCCTCCACTTT
d_gene: .; abundance: .; v_gene: TRBV10-3; j_gene: TRBJ1-4; CDR3aa: CAIGTELNEKLFF; CDR3nt: TGTGCCATCGGTACGGAGCTTAATGAAAAACTGTTTTTT
d_gene: .; abundance: .; v_gene: TRBV7-9; j_gene: TRBJ2-5; CDR3aa: CASSLGTAPATQYF; CDR3nt: TGTGCCAGCAGCTTAGGGACAGCCCCGGCCACCCAGTACTTC
d_gene: .; abundance: .; v_gene: TRBV6-2/TRBV6-3; j_gene: TRBJ1-1; CDR3aa: CASSYSQGWSEAFF; CDR3nt: TGTGCCAGCAGTTACTCGCAGGGGTGGTCTGAAGCTTTCTTT
d_gene: .; abundance: .; v_gene: TRBV6-5; j_gene: TRBJ2-7; CDR3aa: CASSRDISYEQYF; CDR3nt: TGTGCCAGCAGCCGTGACATCTCCTACGAGCAGTACTTC
d_gene: .; abundance: .; v_gene: TRBV6-5; j_gene: TRBJ1-1; CDR3aa: CASILPLESRSEAFF; CDR3nt: TGTGCCAGCATTTTACCTCTCGAGAGCCGATCGGAAGCTTTCTTT
d_gene: TRBD2; abundance: .; v_gene: TRBV18; j_gene: TRBJ2-7; CDR3aa: CASSPTSGSYEQYF; CDR3nt: TGTGCCAGCTCACCAACTAGCGGATCCTACGAGCAGTACTTC
d_gene: .; abundance: .; v_gene: TRBV19; j_gene: TRBJ2-5; CDR3aa: CASSSRRSRAETQYF; CDR3nt: TGTGCCAGTAGTTCGCGCCGGAGCAGGGCAGAGACCCAGTACTTC
d_gene: .; abundance: .; v_gene: TRBV12-3/TRBV12-4; j_gene: TRBJ2-2; CDR3aa: CASSFGVTGELFF; CDR3nt: TGTGCCAGCAGTTTCGGAGTCACCGGGGAGCTGTTTTTT
d_gene: .; abundance: .; v_gene: TRBV5-4; j_gene: TRBJ1-1; CDR3aa: CASSHPMNTEAFF; CDR3nt: TGTGCCAGCAGCCATCCAATGAACACTGAAGCTTTCTTT
d_gene: TRBD1; abundance: once; v_gene: TRBV3-1/TRBV3-2; j_gene: TRBJ1-4; CDR3aa: CASSQTFQGARGEKLFF; CDR3nt: TGTGCCAGCAGCCAAACCTTCCAGGGGGCGCGGGGTGAAAAACTGTTTTTT